A single sample gave rise to the 19 T cell receptor beta chains below, sequenced in a study of blood T cells in healthy people across ages. For the second PCR, which ran for about 6 to 11 cycles, a sample-barcoded 5' primer and a J-beta primer mix were used. MiXCR was run by TCRdb on the 5' RACE reads, yielding one entry per CDR3 protein. The sample yields 850,000 to 1,100,000 distinct CDR3 sequences, around two fifths seen once. Sequencing input: blood. The receptors come from a man in his late teens or twenties in good health.

On this clonotype itself: This CDR3 fails to terminate in the conserved phenylalanine or tryptophan, so it likely reflects a read error. The chain couples TRBV15 to TRBJ2-1, with D hard to call. V lost 3 bases and J lost 0, with 18 bases in between. Germline CDR1 reads LNHNV; CDR2 reads YYDKDF (reference sequence). The CDR3 totals 18 residues. The CDR3 region is CATSSEPQRAASYNEQFL. DNA of the CDR3: TGTGCCACCAGCAGTGAACCCCAAAGGGCGGCCTCCTACAATGAGCAGTTCTTA.

For this clonotype: At one boundary the junction diverges from the germline segment, which might be a read error. This chain links TRBV19 with TRBJ2-3, with 8 bases fitting TRBD1. The V gene's germline CDR1 is LNHDA and CDR2 SQIVND (reference sequence). The CDR3 contains 14 residues. The CDR3 here is CASSIQGGVDTQYF. The CDR3, as DNA: TGTGCTAGTAGCATACAGGGGGGCGTCGATACGCAGTATTTT. Full variable domain (outside the CDR3, taken from reference TRBV19 and TRBJ2-3): DGGITQSPKYLFRKEGQNVTLSCEQNLNHDAMYWYRQDPGQGLRLIYYSQIVNDFQKGDIAEGYSVSREKKESFPLTVTSAQKNPTAFYLCASSIQGGVDTQYFGPGTRLTVL.

This rearrangement joins TRBV5-6 to TRBJ2-1; D remains unclear. The CDR3 covers 16 residues. The germline CDR1 and CDR2 sequences are SGHDT and YYEEEE. V was shortened by 0 bases and J by 0 bases, with 10 bases between the two germline ends. CDR3: CASSLDSPVSYNEQFF. The CDR3 DNA reads TGTGCCAGCAGCTTGGACTCCCCGGTCTCCTACAATGAGCAGTTCTTC.

This clonotype was observed a few times. In nucleotides, the CDR3 is TGTGCCAGCAGCCAAGAATCAGCGTACAATGAGCAGTACTTC. This codes for CASSQESAYNEQYF. The chain combines TRBV3-1 with TRBJ2-5, with no clear D. Germline V gene data show CDR1 as LGHDT and CDR2 as YNNKEL (reference sequence). V was cut by 0 bases and J by 11 bases, with 16 bases left in between. The CDR3 length is 14 residues.

This clonotype has only one observation. This chain joins TRBV6-6 and TRBJ1-1; 7 nucleotides align to TRBD1. Trimming took 3 bases from V and 3 from J; bases not matched to a gene: 7. Germline-derived CDR1 and CDR2 are MNHNY and SVGAGI (reference sequence). This CDR3 region has 15 residues. CDR3 protein: CASSYNRDRDTEAFF. The CDR3, as DNA: TGTGCCAGCAGTTATAACCGTGACAGGGACACTGAAGCTTTCTTT.

The chain is built from TRBV7-2 and TRBJ2-1, with D perhaps matching TRBD2 (6 bases). The CDR3 is 18 amino acids. V was clipped by 1 base and J by 13 bases, with 29 bases between them. The germline gives CDR1 SGHTA, CDR2 FQGNSA. DNA for the CDR3: TGTGCCAGCAGCTTAGTTGTGGCTCACCGCGCTAGCGAAGAGACCCAGTTCTTC. Translated: CASSLVVAHRASEETQFF.

The chain couples TRBV10-3 to TRBJ1-2; D unclear. Germline lookup yields CDR1 ENHRY and CDR2 SYGVKD. V shed 0 bases and J shed 4 bases, with 9 bases lying between them. This CDR3 is built from 14 residues. The CDR3: CAISESGESYGYTF. The CDR3 nucleotides read TGTGCCATCAGTGAGTCCGGGGAGTCCTATGGCTACACCTTC.

This chain connects TRBV14 to TRBJ1-1; D is possibly TRBD1 (5 bases). V dropped 0 bases and J dropped 3 bases, with 17 bases sitting between them. CDR3 size: 17 residues. The V gene's germline CDR1 is SGHDN and CDR2 FVKESK. The CDR3 sequence is CASSQDSGREWYTEAFF. The CDR3 nucleotides read TGTGCCAGCAGCCAAGATTCAGGCAGGGAATGGTACACTGAAGCTTTCTTT.

This sequence joins TRBV5-1 and TRBJ1-2; no definite D call. Trimming removed 0 bases at V and 1 base at J, with 10 bases between. The CDR3 contains 15 residues. The germline V gene has CDR1 SGHRS and CDR2 YFSETQ. This CDR3 reads CASSLGAILNYGYTF. In DNA, the CDR3 is TGCGCCAGCAGCTTGGGCGCAATACTTAACTATGGCTACACCTTC.

This clonotype was seen more than once but under ten times. The chain combines TRBV11-1 with TRBJ2-2, with no clear D. Looked up from germline, CDR1 is SGHAT and CDR2 is FQDESV (reference sequence). This CDR3 comprises 14 residues. V lost 5 bases, J lost 1 base, and 8 bases lay in between. This CDR3 is CASSVLGNTGELFF. CDR3 DNA: TGTGCCAGCAGCGTCCTGGGGAACACCGGGGAGCTGTTTTTT.

This clonotype was recorded only once. V gene TRBV9 combines with J gene TRBJ2-1, with TRBD1 as a possible D gene (6 bases). There are 14 residues in the CDR3. Germline assignment: CDR1 SGDLS and CDR2 YYNGEE. V lost 3 bases and J 10 bases, leaving 17 bases between the germline ends. CDR3 nucleotide sequence: TGTGCCAGCAGCGCAGGAGACAGGTCCTACGAGCAGTTCTTC. Translation: CASSAGDRSYEQFF. The full variable domain, completed using reference TRBV9 and TRBJ2-1, is DSGVTQTPKHLITATGQRVTLRCSPRSGDLSVYWYQQSLDQGLQFLIQYYNGEERAKGNILERFSAQQFPDLHSELNLSSLELGDSALYFCASSAGDRSYEQFFGPGTRLTVL.

The chain employs TRBV29-1 and TRBJ2-7; D unresolved. Trimming removed 7 bases from V and 1 base from J, with 11 bases in between. The germline V gene has CDR1 SQVTM and CDR2 ANQGSEA. This CDR3 is built from 12 residues. The DNA for the CDR3 is TGCAGCGCCAGGAACAGTTCCTACGAGCAGTACTTC. The encoded protein is CSARNSSYEQYF.

This clonotype came up a few times. The chain carries TRBV20-1 and TRBJ1-2; 8 bases fit TRBD1. Trimming removed 6 bases from V and 3 bases from J; junction bases left unmatched: 9. Germline CDR1 is DFQATT and CDR2 is SNEGSKA (reference sequence). The CDR3 length is 14 residues. The CDR3 DNA is TGCAGTGCCAGTTCAGGGGGCGGGCACTATGGCTACACCTTC. This sequence encodes CSASSGGGHYGYTF.

This clonotype was counted only a few times. This may arise from a read error, as a much more abundant clone is one base away. The gene calls are TRBV2 and TRBJ1-5, with a tentative D call TRBD1 (5 bases). This CDR3 is 15 amino acids long. In germline, CDR1 is SNHLY, CDR2 FYNNEI. In nucleotides, the CDR3 is TGTGCCAGCAGATCAAGGCAGGGTGGAAATCGGCCCCAGCATTTT. Protein sequence: CASRSRQGGNRPQHF. Based on the CDR3 plus reference TRBV2 and TRBJ1-5, the full variable domain is EPEVTQTPSHQVTQMGQEVILRCVPISNHLYFYWYRQILGQKVEFLVSFYNNEISEKSEIFDDQFSVERPDGSNFTLKIRSTKLEDSAMYFCASRSRQGGNRPQHFGDGTRLSIL.

CDR3 sequence reads: CASSQDMGPGELFF. The CDR3 coding sequence is TGCGCCAGCAGCCAAGACATGGGCCCCGGGGAGCTGTTTTTT. The genes are TRBV4-3 and TRBJ2-2, with D hard to call. The CDR3 covers 14 residues. From germline, CDR1 is LGHNA and CDR2 YSLEER. Trimming shortened V by 0 bases and J by 6 bases, and 8 bases separated the two germline ends.

The genes are TRBV29-1 and TRBJ2-5; 8 nucleotides match TRBD1. V dropped 7 bases and J dropped 12; count of bases not matched to a gene: 16. This CDR3 region has 13 residues. Germline CDR1 SQVTM, CDR2 ANQGSEA. CDR3 in amino acids: CSGTGQGTFWEYF. The CDR3 DNA reads TGCAGCGGCACAGGACAGGGAACCTTTTGGGAGTACTTC.

This rearrangement joins TRBV28 to TRBJ1-5; maybe TRBD1 (6 bases). CDR1 MDHEN and CDR2 SYDVKM come from the germline V gene. This CDR3 is 13 amino acids long. The germline V and J ends were trimmed by 10 bases and 5 bases, with 15 bases remaining between them. The CDR3 bases are TGTGCCACCTCAGCCGGGGGGCATCAGCCCCAGCATTTT. This codes for CATSAGGHQPQHF.

This chain connects TRBV20-1 to TRBJ2-3, with a tentative D call TRBD2 (7 bases). The length of the CDR3 is 13 residues. The V end lost 7 bases, the J end lost 1 base, and 12 bases lay between the germline ends. CDR1 is DFQATT, CDR2 SNEGSKA, per germline (reference sequence). DNA of the CDR3: TGCAGTGGCGGCGGGGGCGGCACAGATACGCAGTATTTT. This sequence encodes CSGGGGGTDTQYF.

This clonotype was counted a few times. This chain links TRBV4-3 with TRBJ1-2; the D is unclear. Germline loops: CDR1 LGHNA, CDR2 YSLEER. The germline V and J ends were trimmed by 0 bases and 8 bases, with 19 bases remaining between them. The CDR3 loop spans 16 amino acids. As DNA, the CDR3 is TGCGCCAGCAGCCAAGATTACAGCCCGGTAGTGGGCGGCTACACCTTC. Protein sequence: CASSQDYSPVVGGYTF.